These 25 T cell receptor beta chains were sequenced from one sample in a study of shared clonotypes between healthy human individuals. Repertoires were generated with immunoSEQ multiplex PCR, while TCRdb's copy carries only in-frame clones and drops some. The profile shows 2 million to 2.5 million clones, around 95% of them singletons. The source material was naive CD4+ T cells sorted from blood. The subset denotes: CD45RA+ positively selected. The source is a man in his late teens or twenties in good health.

The rearrangement links TRBV5-6 to TRBJ1-1, with unresolved D. The CDR3 covers 12 residues. CDR1 is SGHDT and CDR2 is YYEEEE in the germline V gene. Trimming took off 0 bases at V and 4 bases at J, with 4 bases between the two ends. The CDR3 loop reads CASSLVVTEAFF. As DNA, the CDR3 is TGTGCCAGCAGCTTGGTCGTCACTGAAGCTTTCTTT. The complete variable domain, with remaining parts taken from reference TRBV5-6 and TRBJ1-1, reads DAGVTQSPTHLIKTRGQQVTLRCSPKSGHDTVSWYQQALGQGPQFIFQYYEEEERQRGNFPDRFSGHQFPNYSSELNVNALLLGDSALYLCASSLVVTEAFFGQGTRLTVV.

The V call is TRBV29-1, the J call TRBJ1-5; 12 nucleotides match TRBD1. The germline V gene encodes CDR1 SQVTM and CDR2 ANQGSEA. The CDR3 covers 14 residues. Trimming at V came to 7 bases and at J to 5 bases, leaving 6 bases not matched to a gene. The CDR3 nucleotides are TGCAGCGCAGGGACAGGGGGCGCATATCAGCCCCAGCATTTT. This translates into CSAGTGGAYQPQHF.

The chain recombines TRBV18 with TRBJ1-6; perhaps TRBD1 as D (5 bases). This CDR3 spans 14 amino acids. Germline assignment: CDR1 KGHSH and CDR2 LQKENI. Trimming left V 5 bases short and J 7 bases short, with 12 bases between. The CDR3 coding sequence is TGTGCCAGCTCAGGACCGGGACCCAATTCACCCCTCCACTTT. Residues: CASSGPGPNSPLHF.

The chain employs TRBV10-3 and TRBJ2-7; no firm D call. Germline assignment: CDR1 ENHRY and CDR2 SYGVKD. Trimming stripped 7 bases from V and 0 bases from J, with 10 bases between. CDR3 size: 13 residues. CDR3 in DNA: TGTGCCATCAAGGGCCGTAGCTCCTACGAGCAGTACTTC. Translating gives CAIKGRSSYEQYF.

The rearrangement uses TRBV19 and TRBJ1-2; D not resolved. The CDR3 loop spans 13 amino acids. Trimming left V 4 bases short and J 8 bases short, with 14 bases between. Germline values: CDR1 LNHDA, CDR2 SQIVND (reference sequence). CDR3 protein: CASSTGPTGGYTF. The CDR3 DNA sequence: TGTGCCAGTAGTACCGGCCCCACGGGGGGCTACACCTTC.

CDR3 nucleotides: TGTGCCTGGAGTGTCGGGGAGCATGAGCAGTTCTTC. It codes for CAWSVGEHEQFF. The V gene is TRBV30, the J gene TRBJ2-1; TRBD2 is a possible D gene (5 bases). Trimming stripped 0 bases from V and 8 bases from J, with 8 bases between. The CDR3 is 12 residues long. In germline, CDR1 is GTSNPN, CDR2 SVGIG (reference sequence).

V usage is TRBV30 and J usage is TRBJ2-3; 9 bases are a match to TRBD2. Germline V gene sequence: CDR1 GTSNPN, CDR2 SVGIG (reference sequence). CDR3 length: 14 amino acids. Trimming removed 0 bases from V and 4 bases from J; junction bases left unmatched: 2. DNA for the CDR3: TGTGCCTGGAGTGTAGAGCGGGAGGCAGATACGCAGTATTTT. Translated, it gives CAWSVEREADTQYF.

Comment on this clone: The germline gene is not matched at one end of the junction; a read error may be the cause. J is TRBJ1-1 and V is TRBV14; TRBD1 matches at 7 bases. CDR1 is SGHDN and CDR2 is FVKESK in the germline V gene. The CDR3 totals 14 residues. This CDR3 reads CASTQSHPGGEAFF. CDR3 DNA: TGTGCCAGCACCCAATCTCACCCAGGGGGGGAAGCTTTCTTT.

The sample holds one count of this clone. The same CDR3 also results from other DNA sequences found in this sample. V gene TRBV5-1 combines with J gene TRBJ2-3; D might be TRBD1 or TRBD2, each matching 5 bases. There are 15 residues in the CDR3. CDR1 SGHRS and CDR2 YFSETQ come from the germline V gene. V was clipped by 1 base and J by 0 bases, with 9 bases between them. The CDR3 DNA sequence: TGCGCCAGCAGCTTGCGGGGCTCTAGCACAGATACGCAGTATTTT. It is translated as CASSLRGSSTDTQYF.

The chain uses TRBV27 and TRBJ1-5, with 7 bases that match TRBD1. The trim removed 11 bases at V and 0 bases at J, leaving 4 bases unmatched. Germline V gene lookup returns CDR1 MNHEY and CDR2 SMNVEV (reference sequence). CDR3 length: 13 amino acids. This chain's CDR3 is CAGRQGSNQPQHF. Written as DNA, the CDR3 is TGTGCCGGTAGACAGGGTAGCAATCAGCCCCAGCATTTT.

The chain employs TRBV10-3 and TRBJ2-1, with D possibly being TRBD1 or TRBD2 (6 bases each). Germline-derived CDR1 and CDR2 are ENHRY and SYGVKD. V was cut by 8 bases and J by 0 bases, with 17 bases left in between. The CDR3 runs 16 residues. CDR3 sequence (DNA): TGTGCCATCCAATCATGGGGGGCAAGCTCCTACAATGAGCAGTTCTTC. Protein sequence: CAIQSWGASSYNEQFF.

This chain joins TRBV28 and TRBJ2-2, with 8 bases lining up with TRBD2. The germline CDR1 and CDR2 sequences are MDHEN and SYDVKM. The length of the CDR3 is 14 residues. V trimming: 7 bases; J trimming: 8 bases; junction bases outside the gene matches: 9. The chain's CDR3 is CASISPGLGGELFF. The CDR3 nucleotides are TGTGCCAGCATCTCACCGGGACTAGGAGGGGAGCTGTTTTTT. The complete variable domain, with remaining parts taken from reference TRBV28 and TRBJ2-2, reads DVKVTQSSRYLVKRTGEKVFLECVQDMDHENMFWYRQDPGLGLRLIYFSYDVKMKEKGDIPEGYSVSREKKERFSLILESASTNQTSMYLCASISPGLGGELFFGEGSRLTVL.

Comments on this clone: Within the sample, other DNA sequences also encode this same CDR3. The chain recombines TRBV18 with TRBJ1-1; D call uncertain. V lost 6 bases and J lost 4, with 12 bases in between. In germline, CDR1 is KGHSH, CDR2 LQKENI. The CDR3 is made up of 13 amino acids. CDR3 sequence reads: CASSPGAGTEAFF. The DNA of the CDR3 is TGTGCCAGCTCCCCCGGTGCTGGCACTGAAGCTTTCTTT. Using reference TRBV18 and TRBJ1-1 for the parts outside the CDR3, the full variable domain is NAGVMQNPRHLVRRRGQEARLRCSPMKGHSHVYWYRQLPEEGLKFMVYLQKENIIDESGMPKERFSAEFPKEGPSILRIQQVVRGDSAAYFCASSPGAGTEAFFGQGTRLTVV.

V usage is TRBV5-4 and J usage is TRBJ1-4; 7 nucleotides agree with TRBD1. With 3 bases clipped from V and 4 bases from J, the junction kept 3 bases outside the gene matches. This CDR3 spans 14 amino acids. Germline loops: CDR1 SGHNT, CDR2 YYREEE (reference sequence). In nucleotides, the CDR3 is TGTGCCAGCAGCTCGACAGGGAGTAATGAAAAACTGTTTTTT. Translating it yields CASSSTGSNEKLFF.

The chain employs TRBV30 and TRBJ1-2; D remains ambiguous. CDR1 GTSNPN and CDR2 SVGIG come from the germline V gene (reference sequence). The CDR3 loop spans 12 amino acids. Trimming removed 2 bases from V and 4 bases from J, with 8 bases in between. The CDR3 spells CAWSPPSYGYTF. The CDR3 DNA is TGTGCCTGGAGTCCCCCTTCCTATGGCTACACCTTC.

Worth noting for this clone: The same CDR3 can be traced to other DNA sequences in this sample. V usage is TRBV9 and J usage is TRBJ2-3; the D gene is possibly TRBD2 (6 bases). This CDR3 is built from 15 residues. V was trimmed by 2 bases and J by 0 bases, leaving 10 bases between them. Germline assignment: CDR1 SGDLS and CDR2 YYNGEE. The CDR3, as DNA: TGTGCCAGCAGCGTTGGCGGGGTCAGCACAGATACGCAGTATTTT. Protein sequence: CASSVGGVSTDTQYF.

The chain joins TRBV7-6 to TRBJ2-7, with D possibly being TRBD2 (6 bases). CDR3 length: 15 amino acids. With 1 base removed from V and 1 base from J, the gap between germline ends came to 11 bases. Germline V gene sequence: CDR1 SGHVS, CDR2 FNYEAQ. The CDR3 DNA follows: TGTGCCAGCAGCTTAGGGCCGGGACTTTCCTACGAGCAGTACTTC. Translation: CASSLGPGLSYEQYF.

J is TRBJ2-2 and V is TRBV28, with a possible D match to TRBD1 (6 bases). Deletions cut 5 bases from V and 3 bases from J, with 13 bases between. The CDR3 has 15 residues. Germline values: CDR1 MDHEN, CDR2 SYDVKM. CDR3: CASSLTGFDTGELFF. The CDR3 nucleotides are TGTGCCAGCAGTCTCACAGGGTTCGACACCGGGGAGCTGTTTTTT.

To note about this clone: The identical CDR3 is also encoded by other nucleotide sequences in the sample. J is TRBJ2-3 and V is TRBV25-1; 8 positions agree with TRBD2. The CDR3 is 15 amino acids. Losses at the gene ends were 3 bases for V and 1 base for J; bases not matched to a gene: 3. Germline V gives CDR1 MGHDK, CDR2 SYGVNS. CDR3 sequence reads: CASSDAGGGTDTQYF. CDR3 bases: TGTGCCAGCAGTGATGCGGGGGGCGGCACAGATACGCAGTATTTT.

A few counts support this clone. The sample holds other DNA sequences that translate to the same CDR3. CDR3 region: CASTLTGNYGYTF. DNA of the CDR3: TGTGCCAGCACCCTCACGGGTAACTATGGCTACACCTTC. This chain links TRBV28 with TRBJ1-2; D remains unclear. This CDR3 spans 13 amino acids. Germline CDR1 is MDHEN and CDR2 is SYDVKM. Trimming removed 7 bases at V and 1 base at J, with 10 bases between.

CDR3 nucleotide sequence: TGCGCCAGCAGCCAAGATGGGACAGGTAGCAATCAGCCCCAGCATTTT. As protein: CASSQDGTGSNQPQHF. V is TRBV4-3 and J is TRBJ1-5; 8 nucleotides line up with TRBD1. The CDR3 has 16 amino acids. Germline V gene data show CDR1 as LGHNA and CDR2 as YSLEER. Trimming at V came to 0 bases and at J to 0 bases, leaving 1 base not matched to a gene.

The chain uses TRBV2 and TRBJ2-3; D is unresolved. The V gene lost 6 bases and the J gene lost 5 bases, with 15 bases spanning the gap. The CDR3 contains 14 residues. The V gene's germline CDR1 is SNHLY and CDR2 FYNNEI. For the CDR3, the DNA is TGTGCCAGCAGGTACTCCTTTTTGCAAGATACGCAGTATTTT. Translated, it gives CASRYSFLQDTQYF.

V is TRBV4-2 and J is TRBJ2-5; possibly TRBD2 for D (5 bases). The CDR3 runs 16 residues. Germline V gene sequence: CDR1 LGHNA, CDR2 YNFKEQ. V was shortened by 1 base and J by 2 bases, with 14 bases between the two germline ends. This CDR3 reads CASSQGVGSGQETQYF. Written as DNA, the CDR3 is TGTGCCAGCAGCCAAGGCGTTGGAAGCGGACAAGAGACCCAGTACTTC.

V and J are TRBV19 and TRBJ1-5, with D perhaps TRBD1 (5 bases). This CDR3 spans 17 amino acids. Germline-derived CDR1 and CDR2 are LNHDA and SQIVND (reference sequence). Trimming took off 2 bases at V and 1 base at J, with 15 bases between the two ends. CDR3 bases: TGTGCCAGTAGTATACCCCGGGGGGTGGGCAGCAATCAGCCCCAGCATTTT. Translated: CASSIPRGVGSNQPQHF.

V and J are TRBV27 and TRBJ2-5; D possibly corresponds to TRBD1 (7 bases). CDR3 size: 15 residues. Germline loops: CDR1 MNHEY, CDR2 SMNVEV (reference sequence). Deletions cut 5 bases from V and 5 bases from J, with 18 bases between. This CDR3 is CASSLGTEGRETQYF. The CDR3 DNA sequence: TGTGCCAGCAGTCTCGGGACAGAAGGGAGGGAGACCCAGTACTTC.